This TCR beta chain originates from a study of T cell changes during pregnancy in multiple sclerosis. Generated by immunoSEQ multiplex PCR, the TCRdb table keeps only in-frame clones and is missing some. The table records tens of thousands of clones, about nine tenths of them present only once. Trimming took off 7 bases at V and 3 bases at J, with 19 bases between the two ends. The germline CDR1 and CDR2 sequences are MDHEN and SYDVKM. This CDR3 region has 15 residues. This specimen was peripheral blood, taken in the first trimester of pregnancy. The chain combines TRBV28 with TRBJ2-7; D is uncertain. The sequence was collected from a female donor in good health, enrolled as a control in a pregnancy study. CDR3 in DNA: TGTGCCAGCAACCCCCGCTTCAAAATTAGCTACGAGCAGTACTTC. As protein: CASNPRFKISYEQYF.